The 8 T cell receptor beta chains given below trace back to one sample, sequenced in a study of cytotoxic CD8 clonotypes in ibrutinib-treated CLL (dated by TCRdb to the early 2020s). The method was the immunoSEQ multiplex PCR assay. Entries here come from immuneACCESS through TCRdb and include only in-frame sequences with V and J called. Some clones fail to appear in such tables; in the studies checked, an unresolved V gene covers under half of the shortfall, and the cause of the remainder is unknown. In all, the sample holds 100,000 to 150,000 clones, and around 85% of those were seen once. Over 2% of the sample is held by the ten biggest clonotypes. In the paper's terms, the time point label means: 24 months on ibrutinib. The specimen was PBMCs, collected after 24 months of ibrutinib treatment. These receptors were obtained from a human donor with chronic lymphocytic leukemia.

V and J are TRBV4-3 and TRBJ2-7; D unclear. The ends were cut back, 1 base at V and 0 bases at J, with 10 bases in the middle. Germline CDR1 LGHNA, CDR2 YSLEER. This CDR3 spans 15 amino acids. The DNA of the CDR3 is TGCGCCAGCAGCCAAGGACTTTGGAGCTCCTACGAGCAGTACTTC. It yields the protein CASSQGLWSSYEQYF.

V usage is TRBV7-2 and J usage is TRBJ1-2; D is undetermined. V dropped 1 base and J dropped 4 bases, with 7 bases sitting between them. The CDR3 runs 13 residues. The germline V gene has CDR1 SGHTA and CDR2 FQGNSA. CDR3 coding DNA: TGTGCCAGCAGCTTAGGGTGGCCCTATGGCTACACCTTC. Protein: CASSLGWPYGYTF.

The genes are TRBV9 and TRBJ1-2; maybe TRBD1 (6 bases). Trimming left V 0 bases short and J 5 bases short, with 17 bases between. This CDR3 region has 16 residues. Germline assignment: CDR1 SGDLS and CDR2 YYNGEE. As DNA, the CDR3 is TGTGCCAGCAGCGTAGGGACGGGGGCCCAGAGGTATGGCTACACCTTC. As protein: CASSVGTGAQRYGYTF.

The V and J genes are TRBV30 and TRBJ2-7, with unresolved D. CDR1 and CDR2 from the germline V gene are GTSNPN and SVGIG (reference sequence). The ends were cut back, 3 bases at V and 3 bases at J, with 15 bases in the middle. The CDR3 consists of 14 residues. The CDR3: CAWSRVGYYYEQYF. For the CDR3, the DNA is TGTGCCTGGAGCCGGGTGGGGTACTACTACGAGCAGTACTTC.

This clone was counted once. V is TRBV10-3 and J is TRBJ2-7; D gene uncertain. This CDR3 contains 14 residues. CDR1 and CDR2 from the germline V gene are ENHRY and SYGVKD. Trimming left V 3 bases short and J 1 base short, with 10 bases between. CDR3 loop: CAISDRTVSYEQYF. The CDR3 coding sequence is TGTGCCATCAGTGACCGGACGGTATCCTACGAGCAGTACTTC.

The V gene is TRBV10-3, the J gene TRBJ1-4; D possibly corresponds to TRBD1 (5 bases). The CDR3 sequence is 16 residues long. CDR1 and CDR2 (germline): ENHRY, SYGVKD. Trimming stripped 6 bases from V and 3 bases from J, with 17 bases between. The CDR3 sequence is CAISEGMGEPNEKLFF. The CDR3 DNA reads TGTGCCATCAGCGAAGGGATGGGGGAACCTAATGAAAAACTGTTTTTT.

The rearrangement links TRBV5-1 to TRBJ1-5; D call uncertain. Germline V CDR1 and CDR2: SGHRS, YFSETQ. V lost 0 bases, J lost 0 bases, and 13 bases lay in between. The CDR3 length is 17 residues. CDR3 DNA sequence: TGCGCCAGCAGCTTGGTGCTTTACGGATATAGCAATCAGCCCCAGCATTTT. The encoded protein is CASSLVLYGYSNQPQHF. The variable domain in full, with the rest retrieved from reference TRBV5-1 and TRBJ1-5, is KAGVTQTPRYLIKTRGQQVTLSCSPISGHRSVSWYQQTPGQGLQFLFEYFSETQRNKGNFPGRFSGRQFSNSRSEMNVSTLELGDSALYLCASSLVLYGYSNQPQHFGDGTRLSIL.

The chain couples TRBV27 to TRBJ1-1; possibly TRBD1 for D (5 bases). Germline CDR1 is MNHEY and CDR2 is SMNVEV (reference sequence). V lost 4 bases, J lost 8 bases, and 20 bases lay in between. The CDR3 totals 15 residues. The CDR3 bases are TGTGCCAGCAGTTACAACCGGGACCGAAGTCCGGAAGCTTTCTTT. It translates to CASSYNRDRSPEAFF.